The T cell receptor beta chain under discussion was sequenced for a study of long-term antiretroviral therapy in people with HIV. Overall study context: Initial samples were collected about a decade before the 2015 immediate-ART recommendation.

V lost 0 bases to trimming and J lost 3 bases, with 17 bases between them. In germline, CDR1 is ENHRY, CDR2 SYGVKD. This CDR3 spans 17 amino acids. No fewer than two post-ART and no fewer than one pre-ART PBMC samples existed for each donor. Notes on this clone: Its specificity is unknown.

General study findings and limits: ART adherence, viral resistance and therapy changes went undocumented. An increase in diversity followed ART, yet levels stayed below transplant donor controls.

At survey level, the immunoSEQ assay was run in its v3.0 version. Here immunoSEQ multiplex PCR was the method, and the copy in TCRdb shows in-frame clones only, minus some. The sample lists some 20,000 clones; 60% to 85% were seen once. The V and J genes are TRBV10-3 and TRBJ1-2, with a tentative D call TRBD1 (5 bases). This TCR was recovered from a woman aged 25 to 45 with HIV. Sequenced material: unsorted PBMCs, taken 2.9 years after starting antiretroviral therapy. CDR3 residues: CAISESGGAPRDYGYTF. The DNA of the CDR3 is TGTGCCATCAGTGAGTCGGGGGGAGCCCCCCGAGACTATGGCTACACCTTC.